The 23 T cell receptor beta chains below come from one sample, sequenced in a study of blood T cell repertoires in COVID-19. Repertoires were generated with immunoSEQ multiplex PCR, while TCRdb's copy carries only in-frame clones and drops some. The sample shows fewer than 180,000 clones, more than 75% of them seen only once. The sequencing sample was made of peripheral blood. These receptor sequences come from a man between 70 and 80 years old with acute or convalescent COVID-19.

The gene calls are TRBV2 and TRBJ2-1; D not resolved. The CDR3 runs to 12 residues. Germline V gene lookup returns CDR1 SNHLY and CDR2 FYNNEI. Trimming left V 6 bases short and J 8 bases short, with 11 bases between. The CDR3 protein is CASRDDLDEQFF. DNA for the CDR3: TGTGCCAGCAGAGACGACTTGGATGAGCAGTTCTTC.

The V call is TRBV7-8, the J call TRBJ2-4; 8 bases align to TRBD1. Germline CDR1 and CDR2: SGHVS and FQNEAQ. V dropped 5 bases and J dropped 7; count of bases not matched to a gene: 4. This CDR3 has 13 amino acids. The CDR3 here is CASSPRTGNIQYF. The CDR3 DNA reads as TGTGCCAGCAGCCCGAGGACAGGGAACATTCAGTACTTC.

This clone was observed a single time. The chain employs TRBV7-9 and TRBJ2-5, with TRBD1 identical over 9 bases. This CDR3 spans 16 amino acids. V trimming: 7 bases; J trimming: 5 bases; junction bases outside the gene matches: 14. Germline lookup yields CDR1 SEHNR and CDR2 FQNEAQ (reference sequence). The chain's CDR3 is CASTSSAGQGGETQYF. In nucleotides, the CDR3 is TGTGCCAGCACCTCCTCGGCGGGACAGGGTGGGGAGACCCAGTACTTC.

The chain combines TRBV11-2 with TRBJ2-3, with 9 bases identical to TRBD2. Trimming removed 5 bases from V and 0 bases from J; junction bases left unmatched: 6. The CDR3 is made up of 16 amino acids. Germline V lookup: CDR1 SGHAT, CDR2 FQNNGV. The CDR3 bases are TGTGCCAGCAGCACGCTAGCGGGGACTAGCACAGATACGCAGTATTTT. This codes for CASSTLAGTSTDTQYF.

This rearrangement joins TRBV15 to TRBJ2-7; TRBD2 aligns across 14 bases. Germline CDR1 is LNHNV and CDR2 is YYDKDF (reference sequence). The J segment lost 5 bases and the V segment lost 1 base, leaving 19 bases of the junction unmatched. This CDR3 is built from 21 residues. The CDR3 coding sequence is TGTGCCACCAGCAGAGCCCTTACGACTAGCGGGAGGGCGGTCGGTAAAAACGAGCAGTACTTC. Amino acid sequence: CATSRALTTSGRAVGKNEQYF.

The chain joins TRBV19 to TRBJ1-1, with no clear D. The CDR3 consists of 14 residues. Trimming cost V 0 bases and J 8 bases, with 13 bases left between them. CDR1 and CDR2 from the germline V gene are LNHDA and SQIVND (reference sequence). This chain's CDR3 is CASSIDPVGTEAFF. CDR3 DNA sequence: TGTGCCAGTAGTATAGATCCGGTCGGTACGGAAGCTTTCTTT.

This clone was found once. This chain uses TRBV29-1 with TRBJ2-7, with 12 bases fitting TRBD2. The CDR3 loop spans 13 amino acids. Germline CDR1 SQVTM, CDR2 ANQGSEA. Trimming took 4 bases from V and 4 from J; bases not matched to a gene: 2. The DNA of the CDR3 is TGCAGCGTTGGTACTAGCGGGAGGTACGAGCAGTACTTC. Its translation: CSVGTSGRYEQYF.

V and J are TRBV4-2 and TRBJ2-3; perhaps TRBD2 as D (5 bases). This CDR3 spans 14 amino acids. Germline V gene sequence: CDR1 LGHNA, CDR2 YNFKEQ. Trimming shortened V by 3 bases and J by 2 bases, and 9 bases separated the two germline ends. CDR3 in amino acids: CASSQGSFTDTQYF. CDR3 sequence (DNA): TGTGCCAGCAGCCAGGGGAGTTTCACAGATACGCAGTATTTT.

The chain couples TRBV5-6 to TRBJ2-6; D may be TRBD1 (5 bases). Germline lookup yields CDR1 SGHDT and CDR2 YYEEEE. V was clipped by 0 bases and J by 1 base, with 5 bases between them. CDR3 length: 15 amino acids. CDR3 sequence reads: CASSLDRSGANVLTF. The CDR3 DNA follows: TGTGCCAGCAGCTTGGACAGGTCTGGGGCCAACGTCCTGACTTTC.

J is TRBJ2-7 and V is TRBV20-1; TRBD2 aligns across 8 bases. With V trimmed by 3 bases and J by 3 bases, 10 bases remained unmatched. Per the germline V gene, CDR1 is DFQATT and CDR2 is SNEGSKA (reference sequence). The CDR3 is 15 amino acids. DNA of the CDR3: TGCAGTGCTAGTGCCCCGGGACTAGTCGACTACGAGCAGTACTTC. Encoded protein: CSASAPGLVDYEQYF.

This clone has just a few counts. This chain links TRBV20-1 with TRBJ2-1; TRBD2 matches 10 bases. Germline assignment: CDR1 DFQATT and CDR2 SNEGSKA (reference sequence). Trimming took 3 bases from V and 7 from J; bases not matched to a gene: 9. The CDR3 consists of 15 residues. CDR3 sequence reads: CSASIGVTSGNEQFF. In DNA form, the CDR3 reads TGCAGTGCTAGTATCGGTGTGACTAGCGGGAATGAGCAGTTCTTC.

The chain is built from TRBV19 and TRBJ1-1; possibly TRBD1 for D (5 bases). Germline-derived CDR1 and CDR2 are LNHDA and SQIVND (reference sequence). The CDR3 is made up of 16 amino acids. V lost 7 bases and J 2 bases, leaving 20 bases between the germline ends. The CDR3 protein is CASTQFGGVLNTEAFF. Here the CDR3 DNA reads TGTGCCAGTACCCAATTCGGGGGAGTGCTCAACACTGAAGCTTTCTTT.

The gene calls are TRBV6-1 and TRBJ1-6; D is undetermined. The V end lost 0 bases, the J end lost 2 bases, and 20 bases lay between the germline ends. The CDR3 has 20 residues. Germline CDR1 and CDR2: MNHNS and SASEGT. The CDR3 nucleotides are TGTGCCAGCAGTGAAGCGCGAGGCACCCGAATATTACCCTATAATTCACCCCTCCACTTT. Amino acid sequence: CASSEARGTRILPYNSPLHF.

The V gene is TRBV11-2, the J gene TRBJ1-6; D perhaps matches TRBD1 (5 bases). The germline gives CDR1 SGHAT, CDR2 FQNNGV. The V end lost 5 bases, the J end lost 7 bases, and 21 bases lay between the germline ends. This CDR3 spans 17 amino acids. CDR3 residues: CASSLGPTGSSNSPLHF. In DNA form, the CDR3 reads TGTGCCAGCAGCCTCGGGCCAACAGGATCATCCAATTCACCCCTCCACTTT. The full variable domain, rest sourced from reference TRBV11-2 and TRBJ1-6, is EAGVAQSPRYKIIEKRQSVAFWCNPISGHATLYWYQQILGQGPKLLIQFQNNGVVDDSQLPKDRFSAERLKGVDSTLKIQPAKLEDSAVYLCASSLGPTGSSNSPLHFGNGTRLTVT.

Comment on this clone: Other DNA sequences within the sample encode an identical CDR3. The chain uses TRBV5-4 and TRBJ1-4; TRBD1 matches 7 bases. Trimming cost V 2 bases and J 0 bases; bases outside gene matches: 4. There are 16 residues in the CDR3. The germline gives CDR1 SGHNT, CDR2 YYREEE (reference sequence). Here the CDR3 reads CASSFTGDATNEKLFF. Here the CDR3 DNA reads TGTGCCAGCAGCTTCACAGGGGATGCAACTAATGAAAAACTGTTTTTT.

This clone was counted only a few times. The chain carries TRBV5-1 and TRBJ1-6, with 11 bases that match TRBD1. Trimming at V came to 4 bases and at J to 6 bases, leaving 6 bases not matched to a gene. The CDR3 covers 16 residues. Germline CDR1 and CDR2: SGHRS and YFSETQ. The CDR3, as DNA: TGCGCCAGCAGCCTAGGACAGGGGGCAGGTAATTCACCCCTCCACTTT. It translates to CASSLGQGAGNSPLHF.

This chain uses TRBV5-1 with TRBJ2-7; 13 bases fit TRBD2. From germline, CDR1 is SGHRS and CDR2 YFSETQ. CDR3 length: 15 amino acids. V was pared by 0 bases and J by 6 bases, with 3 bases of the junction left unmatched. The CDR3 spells CASSLGGTSGAEQYF. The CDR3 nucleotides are TGCGCCAGCAGCTTGGGCGGGACTAGCGGGGCCGAGCAGTACTTC.

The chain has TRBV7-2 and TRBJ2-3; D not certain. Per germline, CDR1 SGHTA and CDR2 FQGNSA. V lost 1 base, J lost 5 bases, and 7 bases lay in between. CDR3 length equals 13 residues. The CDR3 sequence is CASSLVSGDTQYF. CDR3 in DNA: TGTGCCAGCAGCTTAGTTTCGGGAGATACGCAGTATTTT.

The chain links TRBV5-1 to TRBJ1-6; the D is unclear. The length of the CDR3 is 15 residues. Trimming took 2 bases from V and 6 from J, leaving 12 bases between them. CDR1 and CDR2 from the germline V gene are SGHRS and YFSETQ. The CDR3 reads CASSFRGDRNSPLHF. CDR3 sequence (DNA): TGCGCCAGCAGCTTTCGCGGCGATCGTAATTCACCCCTCCACTTT.

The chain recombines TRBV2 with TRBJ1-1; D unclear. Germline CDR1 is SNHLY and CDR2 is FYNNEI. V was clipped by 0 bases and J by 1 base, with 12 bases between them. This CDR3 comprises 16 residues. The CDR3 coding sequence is TGTGCCAGCAGTGAAGCGCTTGGCAGATCGAACACTGAAGCTTTCTTT. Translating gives CASSEALGRSNTEAFF.

The CDR3 coding sequence is TGTGCCAGCAGGCCGATGACAGGGTTTAATGAAAAACTGTTTTTT. It codes for CASRPMTGFNEKLFF. The genes are TRBV2 and TRBJ1-4; 7 nucleotides match TRBD1. This CDR3 comprises 15 residues. V lost 6 bases and J lost 4; bases outside the gene matches: 8. Germline CDR1 is SNHLY and CDR2 is FYNNEI.

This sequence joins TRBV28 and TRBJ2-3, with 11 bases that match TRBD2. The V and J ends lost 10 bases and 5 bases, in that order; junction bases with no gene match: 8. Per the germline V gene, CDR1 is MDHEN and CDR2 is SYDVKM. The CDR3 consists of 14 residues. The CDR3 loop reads CATSSGGSVDTQYF. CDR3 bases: TGTGCCACCTCTAGCGGGGGGTCCGTAGATACGCAGTATTTT. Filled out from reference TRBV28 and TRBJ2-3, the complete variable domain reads DVKVTQSSRYLVKRTGEKVFLECVQDMDHENMFWYRQDPGLGLRLIYFSYDVKMKEKGDIPEGYSVSREKKERFSLILESASTNQTSMYLCATSSGGSVDTQYFGPGTRLTVL.

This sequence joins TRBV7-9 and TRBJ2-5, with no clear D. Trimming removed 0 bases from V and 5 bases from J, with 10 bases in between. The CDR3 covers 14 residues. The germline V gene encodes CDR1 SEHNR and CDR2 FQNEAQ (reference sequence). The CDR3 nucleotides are TGTGCCAGCAGCTTAGCTGGTAGCTCGGAGACCCAGTACTTC. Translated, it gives CASSLAGSSETQYF.